The T cell receptor beta chain under discussion was sequenced for a study of blood T cell repertoires in COVID-19. Overall study: Some COVID-19 samples were acute and others convalescent; all came from the United States, Italy and Spain. The cDNA or gDNA used as material had been derived from T cells, B-cell-depleted T cells, or PBMCs.

As originally analysed: Counts of nucleated cells, estimated from reference gene primer amplification, were obtained. Data came from immunoSEQ multiplex PCR; TCRdb stores just in-frame clones and leaves some out. V and J calls and clone size are as listed in that table; D and trimming were resolved from the DNA. This table holds 50,000 to 60,000 clones, 89% found once. The CDR3 is made up of 15 amino acids. The germline V gene has CDR1 MDHEN and CDR2 SYDVKM. J gave up 2 bases and V 7 bases, and 7 bases lay outside the gene matches. The chain employs TRBV28 and TRBJ2-7; TRBD2 matches at 11 bases. Sequenced material: peripheral blood. This TCR derives from a man older than 75 with active or convalescent COVID-19. CDR3 in DNA: TGTGCCAGCACTCGTGTAGCGGGAGGGACCTACGAGCAGTACTTC. Protein product: CASTRVAGGTYEQYF.